Listed below are T cell receptor beta chains from one sample, sequenced in a study of cytomegalovirus exposure and HLA in healthy donors. The protocol was immunoSEQ multiplex PCR, while the TCRdb copy is restricted to in-frame clones and leaves out a portion. The data hold about 110,000 clones, with approximately 76% observed a single time. The source material was PBMCs. The receptors originated from a man in his late teens or twenties in good health and CMV-seronegative. The CDR3 runs from the conserved cysteine through the conserved F or W. The order of the fields is clone size, J gene, D gene, V gene, CDR3 protein, CDR3 DNA. D genes are given only for firm matches. Clone size is stated in some rows and not others, as once, few, many or a class when expanded.

>NA|TRBJ1-4|TRBD1|TRBV5-4
CASSLTGANEKLFF
TGTGCCAGCAGCTTGACAGGGGCGAATGAAAAACTGTTTTTT
>NA|TRBJ1-1|NA|TRBV9
CASSVAFVSTEAFF
TGTGCCAGCAGCGTAGCGTTTGTGAGCACTGAAGCTTTCTTT
>NA|TRBJ2-1|TRBD1|TRBV5-1
CASSSRTGGGNGEQFF
TGCGCCAGCAGCTCCCGGACAGGGGGCGGAAACGGTGAGCAGTTCTTC
>NA|TRBJ1-1|TRBD1|TRBV7-8
CASSFDRGAWKAFF
TGTGCCAGCAGCTTCGACAGGGGGGCATGGAAAGCTTTCTTT
>NA|TRBJ2-5|NA|TRBV25-1
CASSDWGLETQYF
TGTGCCAGCAGTGATTGGGGGCTCGAGACCCAGTACTTC
>NA|TRBJ2-1|NA|TRBV7-9
CASSLRVPFGNEQFF
TGTGCCAGCAGCCTAAGAGTCCCCTTCGGGAATGAGCAGTTCTTC
>NA|TRBJ2-3|TRBD2|TRBV14
CASSQERLAGHPAPDTQYF
TGTGCCAGCAGCCAAGAGCGACTAGCGGGGCATCCAGCCCCAGATACGCAGTATTTT
>few|TRBJ1-1|NA|TRBV16
CASILLGGTEAFF
TGTGCCAGCATCCTTCTCGGAGGCACTGAAGCTTTCTTT
>NA|TRBJ2-1|NA|TRBV19
CASSVGGLLINEQFF
TGTGCCAGTAGTGTAGGGGGGCTGCTAATCAATGAGCAGTTCTTC
>few|TRBJ1-5|NA|TRBV19
CASMFQANQPQHF
TGTGCCAGTATGTTCCAGGCGAATCAGCCCCAGCATTTT
>few|TRBJ2-1|TRBD2|TRBV18
CASSPARGGSNEQFF
TGTGCCAGCTCACCTGCTCGCGGGGGGTCCAATGAGCAGTTCTTC
>NA|TRBJ2-7|TRBD1|TRBV6-1
CASSESGQGLTYEQYF
TGTGCCAGCAGTGAATCGGGACAGGGGCTTACCTACGAGCAGTACTTC
>NA|TRBJ2-6|TRBD2|TRBV10-1
CASSDRLAGDYSGANVLTF
TGCGCCAGCAGTGACCGACTAGCGGGGGATTACTCTGGGGCCAACGTCCTGACTTTC
>NA|TRBJ1-1|NA|TRBV5-1
CASSLGGKGMNTEAFF
TGCGCCAGCAGCTTGGGGGGTAAGGGGATGAACACTGAAGCTTTCTTT
>NA|TRBJ1-2|TRBD1|TRBV6-6
CASNEAGTGSYTF
TGTGCCAGCAACGAAGCCGGGACAGGGAGCTACACCTTC
>NA|TRBJ1-2|NA|TRBV7-7
CASNPLEGRGYTF
TGTGCCAGCAACCCTCTTGAGGGTAGGGGCTACACCTTC
>few|TRBJ1-1|NA|TRBV27
CASSLGGTGSEAFF
TGTGCCAGCAGTTTAGGAGGTACAGGGAGTGAAGCTTTCTTT
>NA|TRBJ2-5|NA|TRBV9
CASSSGLTQTQYF
TGTGCCAGCAGCTCCGGACTTACCCAGACCCAGTACTTC
>NA|TRBJ1-2|TRBD1|TRBV4-2
CASSQDLNRGSGYTF
TGTGCCAGCAGCCAAGATTTAAACAGGGGGTCTGGCTACACCTTC
>NA|TRBJ2-5|TRBD2|TRBV5-6
CASSFRFRGGQETQYF
TGTGCCAGCAGCTTCAGGTTCCGGGGGGGCCAAGAGACCCAGTACTTC
>NA|TRBJ1-1|NA|TRBV7-2
CASSLLLRANTEAFF
TGTGCCAGCAGCCTTCTCCTCCGAGCGAACACTGAAGCTTTCTTT
>NA|TRBJ1-2|NA|TRBV2
CASRPGTSSYGYTF
TGTGCCAGCCGCCCCGGGACATCTTCCTATGGCTACACCTTC
>NA|TRBJ1-5|NA|TRBV2
CASRRTEGNQPQHF
TGTGCCAGCAGAAGGACAGAGGGCAATCAGCCCCAGCATTTT
>NA|TRBJ2-7|TRBD1|TRBV9
CASSPGTGYYEQYF
TGTGCCAGCAGCCCCGGGACAGGGTACTACGAGCAGTACTTC
>few|TRBJ1-6|TRBD1|TRBV10-3
CAIRSGTDNSPLHF
TGTGCCATCAGGTCCGGGACAGATAATTCACCCCTCCACTTT
>NA|TRBJ1-1|NA|TRBV5-1
CASSSTASLGGTEAFF
TGCGCCAGCAGCTCCACTGCCTCCTTGGGGGGCACTGAAGCTTTCTTT
>NA|TRBJ2-3|NA|TRBV5-1
CASSLGGADTQYF
TGCGCCAGCAGCTTGGGGGGAGCGGATACGCAGTATTTT
>NA|TRBJ2-5|TRBD1|TRBV5-5
CASSFRDRQETQYF
TGTGCCAGCAGCTTCCGGGACAGGCAAGAGACCCAGTACTTC
>NA|TRBJ2-1|TRBD2|TRBV19
CASSPGLAMFF
TGTGCCAGTAGTCCGGGACTAGCAATGTTCTTC
>NA|TRBJ2-7|NA|TRBV11-2
CASSSSYEQYF
TGTGCCAGCAGCTCATCCTACGAGCAGTACTTC
>once|TRBJ2-6|TRBD1|TRBV6-5
CATRTGGANVLTF
TGTGCCACTCGGACAGGCGGGGCCAACGTCCTGACTTTC
>NA|TRBJ2-1|TRBD2|TRBV9
CASSGGAGDINEQFF
TGTGCCAGCAGCGGAGGAGCGGGAGATATCAATGAGCAGTTCTTC